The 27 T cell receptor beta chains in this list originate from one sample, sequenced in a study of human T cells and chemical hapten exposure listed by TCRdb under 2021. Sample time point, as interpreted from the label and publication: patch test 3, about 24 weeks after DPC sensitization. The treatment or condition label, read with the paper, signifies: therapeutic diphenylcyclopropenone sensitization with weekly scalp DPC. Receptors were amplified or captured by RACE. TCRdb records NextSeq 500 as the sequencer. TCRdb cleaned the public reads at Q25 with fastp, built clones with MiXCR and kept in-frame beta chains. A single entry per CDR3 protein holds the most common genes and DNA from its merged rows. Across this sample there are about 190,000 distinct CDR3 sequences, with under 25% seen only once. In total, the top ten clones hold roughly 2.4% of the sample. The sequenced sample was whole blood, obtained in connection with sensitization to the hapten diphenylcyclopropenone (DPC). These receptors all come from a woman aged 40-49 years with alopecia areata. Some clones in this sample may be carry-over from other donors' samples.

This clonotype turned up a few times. The CDR3 coding sequence is TGCAGTGCTAGAGTGGGACAGCCAGTATTAGTCTCACCCCTCCACTTT. It specifies CSARVGQPVLVSPLHF. V is TRBV20-1 and J is TRBJ1-6, with 7 bases aligning to TRBD1. The germline V gene has CDR1 DFQATT and CDR2 SNEGSKA (reference sequence). J was trimmed by 10 bases and V by 1 base; bases with no gene match: 13. This CDR3 region has 16 residues.

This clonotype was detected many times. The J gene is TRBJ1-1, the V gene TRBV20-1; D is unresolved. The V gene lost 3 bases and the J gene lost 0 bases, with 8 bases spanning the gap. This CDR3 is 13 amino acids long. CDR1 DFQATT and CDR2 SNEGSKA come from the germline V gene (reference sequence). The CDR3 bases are TGCAGTGCTAGTAGGCAGCTGAACACTGAAGCTTTCTTT. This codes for CSASRQLNTEAFF.

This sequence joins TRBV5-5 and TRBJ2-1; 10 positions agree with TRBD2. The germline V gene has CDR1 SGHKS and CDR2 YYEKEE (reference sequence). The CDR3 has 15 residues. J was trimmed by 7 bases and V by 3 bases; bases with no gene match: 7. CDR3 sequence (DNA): TGTGCCAGCAGCTGGGGAGCGGGAGGGTCTAATGAGCAGTTCTTC. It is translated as CASSWGAGGSNEQFF.

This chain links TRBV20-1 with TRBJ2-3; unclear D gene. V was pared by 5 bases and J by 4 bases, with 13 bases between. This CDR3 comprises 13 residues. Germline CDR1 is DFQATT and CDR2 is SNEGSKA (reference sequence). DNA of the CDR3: TGCAGTGCTGCTCTCGTGATCCCAGATACGCAGTATTTT. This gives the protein CSAALVIPDTQYF.

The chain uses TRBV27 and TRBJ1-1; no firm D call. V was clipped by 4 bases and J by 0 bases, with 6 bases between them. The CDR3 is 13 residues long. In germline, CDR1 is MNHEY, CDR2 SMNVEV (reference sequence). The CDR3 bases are TGTGCCAGCAGTTCCCGAATGAACACTGAAGCTTTCTTT. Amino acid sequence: CASSSRMNTEAFF.

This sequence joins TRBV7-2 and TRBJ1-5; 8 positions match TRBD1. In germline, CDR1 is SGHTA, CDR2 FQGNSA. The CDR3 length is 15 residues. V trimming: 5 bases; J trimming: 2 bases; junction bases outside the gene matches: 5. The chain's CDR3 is CASSAGGRGNQPQHF. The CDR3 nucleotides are TGTGCCAGCAGCGCAGGGGGCCGGGGCAATCAGCCCCAGCATTTT.

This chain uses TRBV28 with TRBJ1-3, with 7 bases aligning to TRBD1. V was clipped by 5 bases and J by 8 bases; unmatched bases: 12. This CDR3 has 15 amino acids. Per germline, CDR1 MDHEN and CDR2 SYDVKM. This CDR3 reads CASSPGQAGTYTIYF. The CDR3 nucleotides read TGTGCCAGCAGTCCCGGACAGGCCGGCACTTACACCATATATTTT.

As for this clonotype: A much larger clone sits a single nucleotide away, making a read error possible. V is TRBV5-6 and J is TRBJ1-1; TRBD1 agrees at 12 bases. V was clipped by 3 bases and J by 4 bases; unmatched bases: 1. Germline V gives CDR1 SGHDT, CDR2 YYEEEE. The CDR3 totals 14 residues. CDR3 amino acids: CASSWGQGATEAFF. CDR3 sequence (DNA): TGTGCCAGCAGCTGGGGACAGGGGGCCACTGAAGCTTTCTTT.

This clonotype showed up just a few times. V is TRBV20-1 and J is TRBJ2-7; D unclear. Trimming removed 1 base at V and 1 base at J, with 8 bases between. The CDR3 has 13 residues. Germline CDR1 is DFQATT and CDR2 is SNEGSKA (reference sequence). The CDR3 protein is CSARGRWSYEQYF. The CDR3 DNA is TGCAGTGCTAGAGGGCGGTGGTCCTACGAGCAGTACTTC.

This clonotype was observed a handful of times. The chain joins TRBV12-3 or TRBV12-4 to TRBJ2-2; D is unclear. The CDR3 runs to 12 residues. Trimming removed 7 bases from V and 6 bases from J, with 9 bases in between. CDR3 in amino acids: CASNPDPGELFF. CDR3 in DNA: TGTGCCAGCAACCCGGACCCCGGGGAGCTGTTTTTT.

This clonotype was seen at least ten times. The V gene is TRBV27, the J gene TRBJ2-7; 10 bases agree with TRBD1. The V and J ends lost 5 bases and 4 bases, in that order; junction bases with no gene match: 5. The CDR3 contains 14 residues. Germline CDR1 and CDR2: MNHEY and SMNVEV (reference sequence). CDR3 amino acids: CASSAGTGEYEQYF. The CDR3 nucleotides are TGTGCCAGCAGTGCCGGGACAGGGGAGTACGAGCAGTACTTC.

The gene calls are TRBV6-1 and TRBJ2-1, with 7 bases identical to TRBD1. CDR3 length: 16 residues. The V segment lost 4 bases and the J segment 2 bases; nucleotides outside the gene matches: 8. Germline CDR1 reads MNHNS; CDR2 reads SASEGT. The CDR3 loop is CASSGLTGMAYNEQFF. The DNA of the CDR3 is TGTGCCAGCAGTGGACTGACAGGGATGGCCTACAATGAGCAGTTCTTC.

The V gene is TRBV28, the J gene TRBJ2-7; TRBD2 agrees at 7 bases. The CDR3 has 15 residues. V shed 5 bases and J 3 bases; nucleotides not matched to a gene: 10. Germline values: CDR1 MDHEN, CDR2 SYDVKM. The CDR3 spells CASSPKRGRGYEQYF. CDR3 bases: TGTGCCAGCAGTCCGAAGCGGGGCCGGGGCTACGAGCAGTACTTC.

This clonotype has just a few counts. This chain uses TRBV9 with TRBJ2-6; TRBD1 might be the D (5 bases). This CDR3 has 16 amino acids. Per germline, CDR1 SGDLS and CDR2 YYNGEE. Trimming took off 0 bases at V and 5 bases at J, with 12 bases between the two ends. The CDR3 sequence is CASSVGSRARANVLTF. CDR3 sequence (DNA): TGTGCCAGCAGCGTAGGGTCCAGGGCCAGGGCCAACGTCCTGACTTTC. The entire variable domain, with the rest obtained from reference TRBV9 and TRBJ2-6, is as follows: DSGVTQTPKHLITATGQRVTLRCSPRSGDLSVYWYQQSLDQGLQFLIQYYNGEERAKGNILERFSAQQFPDLHSELNLSSLELGDSALYFCASSVGSRARANVLTFGAGSRLTVL.

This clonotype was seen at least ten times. The CDR3 sequence: CASGQGLSTDTQYF. For the CDR3, the DNA is TGTGCCAGCGGACAGGGACTTAGCACAGATACGCAGTATTTT. The V call is TRBV6-4, the J call TRBJ2-3, with TRBD1 matching 8 bases. Germline V gene lookup returns CDR1 MRHNA and CDR2 SNTAGT. The junction had 4 bases not matched to a gene; V was cut back by 8 bases and J by 0 bases. This CDR3 contains 14 residues.

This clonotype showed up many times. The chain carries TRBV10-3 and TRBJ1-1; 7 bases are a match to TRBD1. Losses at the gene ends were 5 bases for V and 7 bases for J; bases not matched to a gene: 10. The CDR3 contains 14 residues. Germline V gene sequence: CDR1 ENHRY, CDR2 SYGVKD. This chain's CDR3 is CAISSIQGDIEAFF. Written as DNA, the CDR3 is TGTGCCATCAGTTCGATCCAGGGGGATATTGAAGCTTTCTTT.

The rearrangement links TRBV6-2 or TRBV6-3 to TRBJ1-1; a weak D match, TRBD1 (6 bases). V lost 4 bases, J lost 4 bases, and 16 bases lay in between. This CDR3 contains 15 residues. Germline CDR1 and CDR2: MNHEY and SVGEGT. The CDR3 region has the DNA TGTGCCAGCAGTTCCGACCTCAGGGGAAGCACTGAAGCTTTCTTT. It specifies CASSSDLRGSTEAFF.

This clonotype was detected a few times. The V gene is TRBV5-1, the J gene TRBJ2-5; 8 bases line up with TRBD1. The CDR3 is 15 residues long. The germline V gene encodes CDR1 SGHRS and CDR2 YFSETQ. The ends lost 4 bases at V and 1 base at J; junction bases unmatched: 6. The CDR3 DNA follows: TGCGCCAGCAGCGAGGGACAGGTCGTCCAAGAGACCCAGTACTTC. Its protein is CASSEGQVVQETQYF. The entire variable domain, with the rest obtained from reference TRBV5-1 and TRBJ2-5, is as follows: KAGVTQTPRYLIKTRGQQVTLSCSPISGHRSVSWYQQTPGQGLQFLFEYFSETQRNKGNFPGRFSGRQFSNSRSEMNVSTLELGDSALYLCASSEGQVVQETQYFGPGTRLLVL.

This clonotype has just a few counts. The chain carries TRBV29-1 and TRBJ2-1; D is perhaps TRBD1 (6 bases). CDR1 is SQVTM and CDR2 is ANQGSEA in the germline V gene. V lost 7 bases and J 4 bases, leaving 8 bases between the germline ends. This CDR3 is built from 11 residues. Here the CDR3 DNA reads TGCAGCGGGACAGAGTACAATGAGCAGTTCTTC. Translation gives CSGTEYNEQFF.

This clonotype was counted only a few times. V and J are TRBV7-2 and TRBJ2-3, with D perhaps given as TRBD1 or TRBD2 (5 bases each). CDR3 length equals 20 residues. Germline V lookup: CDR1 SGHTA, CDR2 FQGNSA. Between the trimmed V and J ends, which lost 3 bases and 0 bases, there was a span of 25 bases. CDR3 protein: CASSFPGYGGAVPSTDTQYF. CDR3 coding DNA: TGTGCCAGCAGCTTTCCAGGGTATGGGGGAGCCGTACCAAGCACAGATACGCAGTATTTT.

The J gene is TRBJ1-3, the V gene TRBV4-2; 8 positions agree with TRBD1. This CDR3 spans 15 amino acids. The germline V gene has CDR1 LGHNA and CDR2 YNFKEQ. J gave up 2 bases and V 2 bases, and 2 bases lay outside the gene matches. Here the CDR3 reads CASSQSTGAGNTIYF. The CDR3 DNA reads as TGTGCCAGCAGCCAATCGACAGGGGCTGGAAACACCATATATTTT.

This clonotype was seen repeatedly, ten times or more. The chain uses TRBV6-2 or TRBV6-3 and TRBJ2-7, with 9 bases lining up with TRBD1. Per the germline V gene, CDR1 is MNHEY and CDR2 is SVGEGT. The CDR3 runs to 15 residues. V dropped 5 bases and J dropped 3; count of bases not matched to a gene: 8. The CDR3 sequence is CASSRPGQGVYEQYF. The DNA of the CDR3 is TGTGCCAGCAGTCGACCGGGACAGGGTGTCTACGAGCAGTACTTC.

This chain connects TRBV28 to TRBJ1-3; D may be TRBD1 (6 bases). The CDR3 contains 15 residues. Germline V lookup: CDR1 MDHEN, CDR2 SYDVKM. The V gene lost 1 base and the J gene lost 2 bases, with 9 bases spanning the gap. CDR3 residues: CASSLFSGAGNTIYF. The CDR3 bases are TGTGCCAGCAGTTTATTCTCAGGGGCTGGAAACACCATATATTTT.

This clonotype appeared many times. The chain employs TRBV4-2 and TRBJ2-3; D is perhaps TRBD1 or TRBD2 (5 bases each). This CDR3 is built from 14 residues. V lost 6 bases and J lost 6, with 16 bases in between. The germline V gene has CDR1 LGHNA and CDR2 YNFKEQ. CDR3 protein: CASRRARDGDTQYF. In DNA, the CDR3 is TGTGCCAGCAGACGGGCACGGGACGGGGATACGCAGTATTTT.

DNA for the CDR3: TGTGCCAGCACCCCCGGGGGGGCGGGGGAGCAGTTCTTC. Protein: CASTPGGAGEQFF. The chain couples TRBV6-5 to TRBJ2-1; 8 bases line up with TRBD2. This CDR3 contains 13 residues. V gave up 7 bases and J gave up 10 bases; unmatched junction bases: 9. Germline V gives CDR1 MNHEY, CDR2 SVGAGI.

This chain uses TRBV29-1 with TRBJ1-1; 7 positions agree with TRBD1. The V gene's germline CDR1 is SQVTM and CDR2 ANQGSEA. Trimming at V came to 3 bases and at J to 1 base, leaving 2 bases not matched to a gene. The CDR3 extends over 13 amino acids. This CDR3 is CSVDRGTNTEAFF. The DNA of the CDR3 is TGCAGCGTTGACAGGGGGACGAACACTGAAGCTTTCTTT.

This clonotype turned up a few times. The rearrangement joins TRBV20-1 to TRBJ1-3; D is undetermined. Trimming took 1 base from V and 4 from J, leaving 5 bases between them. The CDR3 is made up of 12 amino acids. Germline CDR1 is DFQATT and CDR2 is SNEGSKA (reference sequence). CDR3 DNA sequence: TGCAGTGCTAGAGTGCAAGGAAACACCATATATTTT. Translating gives CSARVQGNTIYF.